This T cell receptor (beta chain) was recovered during a study of cytomegalovirus exposure and HLA in healthy donors. Study-wide results and caveats: Altogether, more than 150 TCR beta chains were recorded as cytomegalovirus-associated. In a later analysis, a missense DCLRE1C variant was linked to TCR beta V- and J-gene trimming. In an earlier analysis, productive rearrangement rates for most beta V segments clustered near 87% or 30%.

As concerns this clone: What it binds is unknown.

Germline CDR1 is SGHTA and CDR2 is FQGNSA. With 2 bases removed from V and 3 bases from J, the gap between germline ends came to 2 bases. The CDR3 has 11 residues. The PCR made use of 60 Vbeta and 13 Jbeta primers. Profiled with immunoSEQ multiplex PCR; TCRdb holds only in-frame clones, not every one. There are about 120,000 clones in the sample; less than 85% occur only once, and around 4% lies in the top ten. The V and J genes are TRBV7-2 and TRBJ2-7, with D unclear. The sequence was collected from a woman in her forties in good health and CMV-seronegative. Source material: PBMCs. In DNA, the CDR3 is TGTGCCAGCAGCTTATACTACGAGCAGTACTTC. It codes for CASSLYYEQYF.